This T cell receptor beta chain was retrieved from a study of molecular identifiers for immune sequencing clone quantification. Study-level points and caveats: Over 97% of effector molecules, yet under 1% of naive-cell molecules, were held by clones above 20 RNA copies. Sizes of highly expanded clones could be underestimated through identical TCRs sharing a barcode.

Naive CD8 T cells underwent sorting with the CD8+CD4-CCR7+CD45RA+ definition. In its sample, this clonotype was seen a few times. Antigen: not known. Previously described methods and listed TCR primers were used for bulk TCR libraries. TCRdb called the PCR reads again in MiXCR, with one record for every CDR3 protein. This table has tens of thousands of distinct CDR3 sequences, around 23% appearing once. The CDR3 covers 16 residues. Trimming took 2 bases from V and 3 from J, leaving 16 bases between them. Germline V gives CDR1 MNHNS, CDR2 SASEGT. The chain couples TRBV6-1 to TRBJ2-5; either TRBD1 or TRBD2 may supply D (6 bases each). The sequenced sample was naive CD8+ T cells from blood, with Jurkat cell RNA spiked in. This sample's subset: FACS-sorted CD8+CD4-CCR7+CD45RA+ naive T cells. This TCR was recovered from a human donor in good health. Some libraries in this study had Jurkat cell RNA spiked in. The CDR3 DNA reads TGTGCCAGCAGTGAACGGCGGGACATTCGTAAAGAGACCCAGTACTTC. Translating it yields CASSERRDIRKETQYF.